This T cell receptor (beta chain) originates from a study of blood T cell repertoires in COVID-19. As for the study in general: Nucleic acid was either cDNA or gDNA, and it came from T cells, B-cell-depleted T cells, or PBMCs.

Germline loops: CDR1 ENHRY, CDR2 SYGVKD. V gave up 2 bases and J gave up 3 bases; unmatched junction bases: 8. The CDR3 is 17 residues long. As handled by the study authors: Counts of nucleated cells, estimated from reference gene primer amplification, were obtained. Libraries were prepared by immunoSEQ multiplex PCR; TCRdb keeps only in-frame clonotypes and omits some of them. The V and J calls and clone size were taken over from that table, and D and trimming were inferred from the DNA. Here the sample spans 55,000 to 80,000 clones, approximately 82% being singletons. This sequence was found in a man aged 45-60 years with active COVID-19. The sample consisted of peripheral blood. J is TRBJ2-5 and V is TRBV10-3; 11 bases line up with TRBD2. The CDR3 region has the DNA TGTGCCATCAGTGAGGAAATACTAGCGGGGGAGAAAGAGACCCAGTACTTC. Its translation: CAISEEILAGEKETQYF.